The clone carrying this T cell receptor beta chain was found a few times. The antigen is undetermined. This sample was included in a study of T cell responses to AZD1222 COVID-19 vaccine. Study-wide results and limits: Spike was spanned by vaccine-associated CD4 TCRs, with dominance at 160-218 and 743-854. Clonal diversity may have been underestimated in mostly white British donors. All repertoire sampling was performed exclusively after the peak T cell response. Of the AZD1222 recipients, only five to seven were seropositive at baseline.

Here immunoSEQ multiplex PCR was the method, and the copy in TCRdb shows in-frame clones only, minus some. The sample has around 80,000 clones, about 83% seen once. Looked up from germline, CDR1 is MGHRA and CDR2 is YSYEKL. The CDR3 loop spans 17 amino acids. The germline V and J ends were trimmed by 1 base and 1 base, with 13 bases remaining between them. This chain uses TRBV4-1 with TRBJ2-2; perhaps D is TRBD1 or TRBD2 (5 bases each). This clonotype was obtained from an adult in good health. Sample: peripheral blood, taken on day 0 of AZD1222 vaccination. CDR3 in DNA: TGCGCCAGCAGCCAAGCTCTGGGACGGGGGAACACCGGGGAGCTGTTTTTT. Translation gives CASSQALGRGNTGELFF.